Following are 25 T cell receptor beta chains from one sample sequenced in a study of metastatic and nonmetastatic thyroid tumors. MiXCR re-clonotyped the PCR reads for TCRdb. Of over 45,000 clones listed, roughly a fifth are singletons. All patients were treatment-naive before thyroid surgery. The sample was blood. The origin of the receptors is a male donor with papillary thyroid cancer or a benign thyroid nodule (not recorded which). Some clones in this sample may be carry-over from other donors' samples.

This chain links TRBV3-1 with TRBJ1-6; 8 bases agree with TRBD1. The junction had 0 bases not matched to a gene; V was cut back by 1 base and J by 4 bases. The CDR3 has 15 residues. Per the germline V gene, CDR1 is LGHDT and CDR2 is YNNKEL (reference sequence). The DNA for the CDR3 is TGTGCCAGCAGCCAAGGGACAGGGTATAATTCACCCCTCCACTTT. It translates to CASSQGTGYNSPLHF. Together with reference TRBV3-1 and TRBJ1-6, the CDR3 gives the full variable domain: DTAVSQTPKYLVTQMGNDKSIKCEQNLGHDTMYWYKQDSKKFLKIMFSYNNKELIINETVPNRFSPKSPDKAHLNLHINSLELGDSAVYFCASSQGTGYNSPLHFGNGTRLTVT.

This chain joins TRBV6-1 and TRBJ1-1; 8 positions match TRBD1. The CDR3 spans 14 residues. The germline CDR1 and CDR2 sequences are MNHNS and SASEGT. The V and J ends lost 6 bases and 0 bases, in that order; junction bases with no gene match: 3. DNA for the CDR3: TGTGCCAGCAGGGGGGACAGGTTGAACACTGAAGCTTTCTTT. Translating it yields CASRGDRLNTEAFF.

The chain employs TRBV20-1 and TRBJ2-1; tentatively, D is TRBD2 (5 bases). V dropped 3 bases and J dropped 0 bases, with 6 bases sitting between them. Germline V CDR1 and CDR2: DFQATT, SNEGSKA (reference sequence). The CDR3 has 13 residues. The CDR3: CSASGLSYNEQFF. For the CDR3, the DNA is TGCAGTGCTAGCGGACTCTCCTACAATGAGCAGTTCTTC.

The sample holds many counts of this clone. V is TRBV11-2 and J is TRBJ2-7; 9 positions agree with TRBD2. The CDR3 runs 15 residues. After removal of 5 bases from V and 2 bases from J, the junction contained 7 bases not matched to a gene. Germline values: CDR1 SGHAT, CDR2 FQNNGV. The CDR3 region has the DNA TGTGCCAGCAGCCCCGGGCTAGCGGGAACCTACGAGCAGTACTTC. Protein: CASSPGLAGTYEQYF. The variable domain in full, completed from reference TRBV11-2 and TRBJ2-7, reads EAGVAQSPRYKIIEKRQSVAFWCNPISGHATLYWYQQILGQGPKLLIQFQNNGVVDDSQLPKDRFSAERLKGVDSTLKIQPAKLEDSAVYLCASSPGLAGTYEQYFGPGTRLTVT.

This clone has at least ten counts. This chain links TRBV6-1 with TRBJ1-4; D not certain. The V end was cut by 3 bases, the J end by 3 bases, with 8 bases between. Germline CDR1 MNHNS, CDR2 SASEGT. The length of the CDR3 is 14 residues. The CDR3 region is CASSDADSNEKLFF. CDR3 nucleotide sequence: TGTGCCAGCAGTGACGCGGATTCTAATGAAAAACTGTTTTTT.

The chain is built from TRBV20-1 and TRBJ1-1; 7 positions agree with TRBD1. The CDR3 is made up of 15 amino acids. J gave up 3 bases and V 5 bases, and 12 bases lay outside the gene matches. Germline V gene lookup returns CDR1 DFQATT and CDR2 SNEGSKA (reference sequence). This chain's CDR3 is CSASPPRQGHTEAFF. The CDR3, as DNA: TGCAGTGCTTCGCCGCCAAGACAGGGCCACACTGAAGCTTTCTTT.

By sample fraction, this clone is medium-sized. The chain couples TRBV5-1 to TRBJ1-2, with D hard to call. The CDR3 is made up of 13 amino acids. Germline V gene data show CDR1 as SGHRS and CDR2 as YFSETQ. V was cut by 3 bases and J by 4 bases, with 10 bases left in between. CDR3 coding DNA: TGCGCCAGCAGCTCAACGGGCGTCTATGGCTACACCTTC. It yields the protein CASSSTGVYGYTF. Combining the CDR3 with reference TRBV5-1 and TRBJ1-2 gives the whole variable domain KAGVTQTPRYLIKTRGQQVTLSCSPISGHRSVSWYQQTPGQGLQFLFEYFSETQRNKGNFPGRFSGRQFSNSRSEMNVSTLELGDSALYLCASSSTGVYGYTFGSGTRLTVV.

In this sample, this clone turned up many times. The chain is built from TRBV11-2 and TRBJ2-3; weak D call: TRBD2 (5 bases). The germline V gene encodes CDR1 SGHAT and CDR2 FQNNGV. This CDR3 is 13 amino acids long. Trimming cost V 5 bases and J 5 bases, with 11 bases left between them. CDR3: CASSPRAEDTQYF. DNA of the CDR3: TGTGCCAGCAGCCCTCGAGCGGAAGATACGCAGTATTTT.

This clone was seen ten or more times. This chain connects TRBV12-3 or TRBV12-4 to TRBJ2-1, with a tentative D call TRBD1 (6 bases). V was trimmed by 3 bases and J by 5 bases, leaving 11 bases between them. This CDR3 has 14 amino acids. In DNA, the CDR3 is TGTGCCAGCAGTTTGCCCCAGGGGAACAATGAGCAGTTCTTC. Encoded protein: CASSLPQGNNEQFF.

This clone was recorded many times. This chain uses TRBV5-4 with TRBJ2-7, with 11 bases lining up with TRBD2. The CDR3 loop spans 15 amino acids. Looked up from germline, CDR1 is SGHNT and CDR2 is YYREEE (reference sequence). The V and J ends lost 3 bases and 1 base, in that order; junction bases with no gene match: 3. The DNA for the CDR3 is TGTGCCAGCAGCTCGACTAGCGGGGATTCCTACGAGCAGTACTTC. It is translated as CASSSTSGDSYEQYF.

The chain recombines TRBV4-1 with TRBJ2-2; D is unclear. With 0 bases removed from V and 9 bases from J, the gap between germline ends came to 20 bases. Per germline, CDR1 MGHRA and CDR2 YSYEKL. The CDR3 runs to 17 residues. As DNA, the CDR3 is TGCGCCAGCAGCCAAGATCCCTCTAACTATCGGGCTCGGGAGCTGTTTTTT. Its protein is CASSQDPSNYRARELFF.

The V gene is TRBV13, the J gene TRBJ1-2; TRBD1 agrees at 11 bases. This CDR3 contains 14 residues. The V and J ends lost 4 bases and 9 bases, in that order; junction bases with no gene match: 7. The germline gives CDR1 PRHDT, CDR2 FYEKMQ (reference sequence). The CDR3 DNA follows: TGTGCCAGCAGCTCGGGACAGGGGGTGCGCTGCTACACCTTC. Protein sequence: CASSSGQGVRCYTF.

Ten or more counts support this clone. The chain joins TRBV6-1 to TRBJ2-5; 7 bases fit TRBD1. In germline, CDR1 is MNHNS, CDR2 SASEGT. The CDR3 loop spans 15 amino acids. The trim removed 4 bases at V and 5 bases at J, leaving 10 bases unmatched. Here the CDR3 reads CASSARQGESETQYF. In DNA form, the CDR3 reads TGTGCCAGCAGTGCCCGACAGGGAGAATCGGAGACCCAGTACTTC.

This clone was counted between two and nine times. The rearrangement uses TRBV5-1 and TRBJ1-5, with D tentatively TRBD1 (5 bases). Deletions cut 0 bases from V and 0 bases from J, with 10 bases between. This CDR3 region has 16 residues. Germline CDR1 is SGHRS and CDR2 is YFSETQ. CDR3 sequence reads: CASSLGGAYSNQPQHF. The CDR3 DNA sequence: TGCGCCAGCAGCTTGGGAGGGGCGTATAGCAATCAGCCCCAGCATTTT.

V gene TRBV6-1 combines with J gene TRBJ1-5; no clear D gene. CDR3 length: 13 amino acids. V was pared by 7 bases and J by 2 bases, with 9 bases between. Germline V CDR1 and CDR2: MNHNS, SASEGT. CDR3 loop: CASTPTGNQPQHF. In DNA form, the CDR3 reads TGTGCCAGCACCCCTACGGGCAATCAGCCCCAGCATTTT.

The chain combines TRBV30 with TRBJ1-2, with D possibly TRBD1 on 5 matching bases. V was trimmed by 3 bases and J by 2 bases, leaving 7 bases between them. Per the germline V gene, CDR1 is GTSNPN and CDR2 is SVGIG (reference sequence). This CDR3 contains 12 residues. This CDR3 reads CAWSRGNYGYTF. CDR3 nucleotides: TGTGCCTGGAGCCGGGGGAACTATGGCTACACCTTC.

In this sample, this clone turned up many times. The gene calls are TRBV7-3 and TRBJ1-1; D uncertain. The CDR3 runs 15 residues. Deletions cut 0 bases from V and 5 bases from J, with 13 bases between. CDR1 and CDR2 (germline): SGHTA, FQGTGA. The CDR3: CASSLTLEGGTEAFF. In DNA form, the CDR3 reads TGTGCCAGCAGCTTAACTCTCGAGGGTGGGACTGAAGCTTTCTTT.

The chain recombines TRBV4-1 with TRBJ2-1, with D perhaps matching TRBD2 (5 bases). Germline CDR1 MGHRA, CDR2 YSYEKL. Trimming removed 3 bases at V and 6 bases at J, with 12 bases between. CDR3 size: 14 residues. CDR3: CASSQPPTINEQFF. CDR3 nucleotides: TGCGCCAGCAGCCAGCCCCCGACTATCAATGAGCAGTTCTTC.

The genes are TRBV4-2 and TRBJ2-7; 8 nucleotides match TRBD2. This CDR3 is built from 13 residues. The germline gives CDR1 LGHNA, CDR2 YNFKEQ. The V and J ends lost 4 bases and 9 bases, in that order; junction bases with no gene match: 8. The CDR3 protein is CASSPNSGEAQYF. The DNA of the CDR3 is TGTGCCAGCAGCCCTAATAGCGGGGAGGCGCAGTACTTC.

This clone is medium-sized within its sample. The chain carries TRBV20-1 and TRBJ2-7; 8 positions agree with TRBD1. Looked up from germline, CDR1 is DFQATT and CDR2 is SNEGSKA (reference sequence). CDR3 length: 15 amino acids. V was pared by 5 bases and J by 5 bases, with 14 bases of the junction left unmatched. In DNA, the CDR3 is TGCAGTGCTTCGGGCGACGGGACAGGTCGGGACGAGCAGTACTTC. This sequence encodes CSASGDGTGRDEQYF.

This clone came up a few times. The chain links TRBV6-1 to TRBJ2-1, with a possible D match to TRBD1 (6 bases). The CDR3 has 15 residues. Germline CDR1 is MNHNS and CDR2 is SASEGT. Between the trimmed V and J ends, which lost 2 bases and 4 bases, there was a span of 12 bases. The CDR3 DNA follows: TGTGCCAGCAGTGAAAGGCCAGGGGCTTACAATGAGCAGTTCTTC. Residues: CASSERPGAYNEQFF.

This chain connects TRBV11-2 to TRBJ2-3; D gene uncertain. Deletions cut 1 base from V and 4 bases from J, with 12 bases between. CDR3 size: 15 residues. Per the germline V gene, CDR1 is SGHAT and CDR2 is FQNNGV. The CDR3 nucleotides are TGTGCCAGCAGCTTAGTTGGAATATCCGCAGATACGCAGTATTTT. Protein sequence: CASSLVGISADTQYF.

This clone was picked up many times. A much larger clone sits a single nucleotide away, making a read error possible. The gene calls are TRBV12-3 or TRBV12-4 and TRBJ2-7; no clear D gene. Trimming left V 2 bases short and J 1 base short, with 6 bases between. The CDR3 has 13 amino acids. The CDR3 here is CASSLYMSYEQYF. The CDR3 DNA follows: TGTGCCAGCAGTTTATACATGTCCTACGAGCAGTACTTC.

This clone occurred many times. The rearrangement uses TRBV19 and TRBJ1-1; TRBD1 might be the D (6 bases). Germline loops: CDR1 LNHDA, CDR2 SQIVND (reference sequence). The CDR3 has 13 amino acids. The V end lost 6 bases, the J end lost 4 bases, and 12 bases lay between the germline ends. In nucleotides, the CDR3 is TGTGCCAGTAGCCCTCGGACAGTCACTGAAGCTTTCTTT. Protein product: CASSPRTVTEAFF.

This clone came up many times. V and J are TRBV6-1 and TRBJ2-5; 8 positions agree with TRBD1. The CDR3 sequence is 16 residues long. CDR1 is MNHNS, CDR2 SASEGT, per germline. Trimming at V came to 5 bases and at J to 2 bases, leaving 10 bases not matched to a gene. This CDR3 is CASSLSGTGGQETQYF. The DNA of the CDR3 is TGTGCCAGCAGTTTGTCCGGGACAGGAGGACAAGAGACCCAGTACTTC.